This T cell receptor (beta chain) was sequenced during a study of T cells after yellow fever vaccination. General study points: FACS-sorted repertoires could harbor abundant contaminating bulk-population clonotypes.

This clonotype was detected ten times or more. Its antigen is as yet unknown. The germline gives CDR1 SEHNR, CDR2 FQNEAQ (reference sequence). CDR3 length: 14 residues. With 1 base removed from V and 7 bases from J, the gap between germline ends came to 11 bases. In TCRdb, the 5' RACE reads were re-called with MiXCR into one record per CDR3 protein. The sample holds about 210,000 distinct CDR3 sequences, roughly 6.3% seen once. This sequence joins TRBV7-9 and TRBJ2-1; tentative D call: TRBD2 (6 bases). Material: CD4+ T cells sorted from PBMCs, obtained on the day of the yellow fever booster vaccination. The TCR was taken from a man aged 30 to 39 who received the YFV17D yellow fever vaccine. The DNA for the CDR3 is TGTGCCAGCAGCTTAGTGGAGGGGTCGAATGAGCAGTTCTTC. Residues: CASSLVEGSNEQFF.